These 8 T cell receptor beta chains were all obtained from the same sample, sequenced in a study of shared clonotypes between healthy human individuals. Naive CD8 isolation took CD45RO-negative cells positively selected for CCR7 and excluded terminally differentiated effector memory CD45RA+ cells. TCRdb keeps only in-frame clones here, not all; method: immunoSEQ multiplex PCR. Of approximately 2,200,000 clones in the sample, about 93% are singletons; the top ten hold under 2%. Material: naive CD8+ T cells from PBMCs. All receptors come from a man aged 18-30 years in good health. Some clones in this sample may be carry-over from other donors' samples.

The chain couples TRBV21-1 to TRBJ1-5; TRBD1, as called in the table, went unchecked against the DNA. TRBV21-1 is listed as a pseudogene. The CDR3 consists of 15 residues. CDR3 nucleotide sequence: TGTGCCAGCAGCATGAGGCGACAGGGGGCTCAGCCCCAGCATTTT. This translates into CASSMRRQGAQPQHF.

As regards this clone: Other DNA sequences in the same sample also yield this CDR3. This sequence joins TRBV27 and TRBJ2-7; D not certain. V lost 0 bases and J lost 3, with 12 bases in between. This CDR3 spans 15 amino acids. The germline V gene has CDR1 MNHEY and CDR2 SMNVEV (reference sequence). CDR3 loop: CASSLSASAFYEQYF. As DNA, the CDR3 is TGTGCCAGCAGTTTATCTGCCTCGGCGTTCTACGAGCAGTACTTC.

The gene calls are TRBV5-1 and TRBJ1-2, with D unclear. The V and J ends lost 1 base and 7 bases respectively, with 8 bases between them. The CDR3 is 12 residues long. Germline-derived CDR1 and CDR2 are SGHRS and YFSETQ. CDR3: CASSLRGAGYTF. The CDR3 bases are TGCGCCAGCAGCTTGAGAGGTGCTGGCTACACCTTC.

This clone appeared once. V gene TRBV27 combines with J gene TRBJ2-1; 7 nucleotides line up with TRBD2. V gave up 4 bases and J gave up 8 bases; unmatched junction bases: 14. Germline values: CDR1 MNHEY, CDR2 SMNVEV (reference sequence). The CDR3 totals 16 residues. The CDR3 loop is CASSWAGVGTYDEQFF. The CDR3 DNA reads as TGTGCCAGCAGTTGGGCGGGAGTTGGTACATATGATGAGCAGTTCTTC.

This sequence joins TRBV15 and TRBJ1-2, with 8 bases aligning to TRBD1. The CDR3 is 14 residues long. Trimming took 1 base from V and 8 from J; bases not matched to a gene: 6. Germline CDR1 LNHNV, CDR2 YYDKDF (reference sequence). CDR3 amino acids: CATSRADRGGGYTF. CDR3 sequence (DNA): TGTGCCACCAGCAGAGCCGACAGGGGCGGAGGCTACACCTTC.

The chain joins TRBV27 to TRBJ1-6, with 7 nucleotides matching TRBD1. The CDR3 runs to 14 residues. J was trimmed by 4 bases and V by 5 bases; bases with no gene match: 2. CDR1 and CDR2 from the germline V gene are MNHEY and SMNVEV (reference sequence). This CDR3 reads CASSDRAYNSPLHF. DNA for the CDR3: TGTGCCAGCAGTGACAGGGCTTATAATTCACCCCTCCACTTT.

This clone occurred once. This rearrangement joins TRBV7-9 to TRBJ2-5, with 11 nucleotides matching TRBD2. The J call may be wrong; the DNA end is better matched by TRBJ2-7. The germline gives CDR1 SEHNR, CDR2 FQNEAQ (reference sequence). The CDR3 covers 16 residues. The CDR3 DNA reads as TGTGCCAGCACCCAGTGGGGGACTAGCGGATCCTACGAGCAGTACTTC. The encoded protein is CASTQWGTSGSYEQYF.

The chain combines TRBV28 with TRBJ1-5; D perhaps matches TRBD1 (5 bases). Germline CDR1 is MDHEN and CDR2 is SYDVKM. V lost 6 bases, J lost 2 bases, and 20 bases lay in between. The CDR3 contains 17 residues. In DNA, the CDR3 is TGTGCCAGCAGCCAAAGATCCAGGGCGGGCGGCAATCAGCCCCAGCATTTT. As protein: CASSQRSRAGGNQPQHF.